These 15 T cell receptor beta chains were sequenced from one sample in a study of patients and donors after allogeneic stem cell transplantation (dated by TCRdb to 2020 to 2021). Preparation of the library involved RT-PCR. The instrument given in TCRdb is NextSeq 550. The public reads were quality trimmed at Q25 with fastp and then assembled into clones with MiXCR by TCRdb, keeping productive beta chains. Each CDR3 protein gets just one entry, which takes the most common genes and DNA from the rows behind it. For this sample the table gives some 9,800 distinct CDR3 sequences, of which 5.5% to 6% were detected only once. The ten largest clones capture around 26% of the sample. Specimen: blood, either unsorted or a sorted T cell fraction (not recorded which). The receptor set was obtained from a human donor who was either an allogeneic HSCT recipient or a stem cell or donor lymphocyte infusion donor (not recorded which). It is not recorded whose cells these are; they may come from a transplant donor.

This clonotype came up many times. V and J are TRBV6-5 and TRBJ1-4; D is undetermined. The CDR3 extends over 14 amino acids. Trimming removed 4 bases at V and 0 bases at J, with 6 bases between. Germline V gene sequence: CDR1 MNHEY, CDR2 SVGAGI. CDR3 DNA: TGTGCCAGCAGTTCGACGGCAACTAATGAAAAACTGTTTTTT. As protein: CASSSTATNEKLFF.

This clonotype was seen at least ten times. CDR3 nucleotide sequence: TGTGCCACCGGAGGGGCGGATCAGCCCCAGCATTTT. Translated: CATGGADQPQHF. The chain employs TRBV24-1 and TRBJ1-5; weak D call: TRBD1 (5 bases). Germline CDR1 is KGHDR and CDR2 is SFDVKD. The V and J ends lost 9 bases and 5 bases respectively, with 10 bases between them. There are 12 residues in the CDR3.

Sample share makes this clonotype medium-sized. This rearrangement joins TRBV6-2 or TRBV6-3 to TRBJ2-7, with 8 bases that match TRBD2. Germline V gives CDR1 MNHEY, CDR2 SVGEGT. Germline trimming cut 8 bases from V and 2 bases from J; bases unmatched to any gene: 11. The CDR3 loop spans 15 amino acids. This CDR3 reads CASPMRGAGAYEQYF. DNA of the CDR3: TGTGCCAGCCCCATGCGGGGAGCGGGGGCCTACGAGCAGTACTTC.

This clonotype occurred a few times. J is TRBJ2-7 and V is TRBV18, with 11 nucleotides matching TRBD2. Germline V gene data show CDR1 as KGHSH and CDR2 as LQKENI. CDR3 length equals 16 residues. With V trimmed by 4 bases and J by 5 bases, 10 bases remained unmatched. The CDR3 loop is CASSRTSGWEGDEQYF. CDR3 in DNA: TGTGCCAGCTCACGGACTAGCGGGTGGGAGGGCGACGAGCAGTACTTC.

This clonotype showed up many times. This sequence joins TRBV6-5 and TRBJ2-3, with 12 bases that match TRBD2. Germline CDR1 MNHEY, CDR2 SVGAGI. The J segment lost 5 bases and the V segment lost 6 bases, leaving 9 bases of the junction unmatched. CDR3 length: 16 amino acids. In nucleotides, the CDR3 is TGTGCCAGCAGCTATCCTAGCGGGAGGGGGAGAGATACGCAGTATTTT. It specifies CASSYPSGRGRDTQYF.

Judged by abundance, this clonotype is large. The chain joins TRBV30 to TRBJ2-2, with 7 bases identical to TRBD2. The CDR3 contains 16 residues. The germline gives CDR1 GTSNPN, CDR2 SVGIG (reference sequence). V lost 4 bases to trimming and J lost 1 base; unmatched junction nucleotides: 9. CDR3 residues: CAWTQILAVNTGELFF. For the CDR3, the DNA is TGTGCCTGGACCCAGATCCTAGCGGTGAACACCGGGGAGCTGTTTTTT.

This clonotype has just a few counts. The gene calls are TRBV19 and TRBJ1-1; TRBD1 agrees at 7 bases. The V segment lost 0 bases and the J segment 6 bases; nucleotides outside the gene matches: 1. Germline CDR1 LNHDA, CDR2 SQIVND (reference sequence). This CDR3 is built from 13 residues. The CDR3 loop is CASSIEQGAEAFF. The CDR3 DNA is TGTGCCAGTAGTATAGAGCAGGGGGCTGAAGCTTTCTTT.

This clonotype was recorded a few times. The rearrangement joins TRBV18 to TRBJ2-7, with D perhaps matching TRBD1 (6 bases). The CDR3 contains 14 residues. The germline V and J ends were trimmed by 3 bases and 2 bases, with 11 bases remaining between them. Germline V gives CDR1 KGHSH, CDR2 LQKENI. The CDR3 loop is CASSPGAVAYEQYF. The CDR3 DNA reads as TGTGCCAGCTCACCGGGGGCAGTCGCCTACGAGCAGTACTTC.

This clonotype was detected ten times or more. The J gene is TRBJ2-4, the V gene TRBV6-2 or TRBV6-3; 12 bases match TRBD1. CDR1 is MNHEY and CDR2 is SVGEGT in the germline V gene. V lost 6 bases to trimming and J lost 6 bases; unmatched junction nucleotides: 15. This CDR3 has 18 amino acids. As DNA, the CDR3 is TGTGCCAGCAGCTGGCCGGGACAGGGGGCCAGTTGTGTAAACATTCAGTACTTC. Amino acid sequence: CASSWPGQGASCVNIQYF.

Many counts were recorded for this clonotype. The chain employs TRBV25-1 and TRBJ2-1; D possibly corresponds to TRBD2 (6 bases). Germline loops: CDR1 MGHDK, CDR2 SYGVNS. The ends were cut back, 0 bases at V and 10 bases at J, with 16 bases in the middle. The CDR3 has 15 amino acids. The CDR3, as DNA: TGTGCCAGCAGTGAATACGCGGGGTCACGTAAGGAGCAGTTCTTC. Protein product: CASSEYAGSRKEQFF.

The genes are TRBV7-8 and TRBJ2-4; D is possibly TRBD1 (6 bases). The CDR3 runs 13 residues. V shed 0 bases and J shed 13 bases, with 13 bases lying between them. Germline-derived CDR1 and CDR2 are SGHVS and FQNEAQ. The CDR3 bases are TGTGCCAGCAGCTTAGCAAGACAGGAGCTGCAGTACTTC. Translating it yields CASSLARQELQYF.

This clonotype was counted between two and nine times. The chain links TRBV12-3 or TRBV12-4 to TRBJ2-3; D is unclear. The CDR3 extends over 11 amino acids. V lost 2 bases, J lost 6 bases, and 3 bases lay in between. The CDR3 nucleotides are TGTGCCAGCAGTTTATCGGATACGCAGTATTTT. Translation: CASSLSDTQYF.

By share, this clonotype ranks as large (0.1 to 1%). The CDR3 DNA sequence: TGCGCCAGCAGCTTGGGACAGGGTTCCTACGAGCAGTACTTC. Encoded protein: CASSLGQGSYEQYF. The J gene is TRBJ2-7, the V gene TRBV5-1; 7 bases are shared with TRBD1. Unmatched junction bases numbered 1, after V lost 0 bases and J lost 1 base. CDR1 is SGHRS, CDR2 YFSETQ, per germline. The CDR3 contains 14 residues.

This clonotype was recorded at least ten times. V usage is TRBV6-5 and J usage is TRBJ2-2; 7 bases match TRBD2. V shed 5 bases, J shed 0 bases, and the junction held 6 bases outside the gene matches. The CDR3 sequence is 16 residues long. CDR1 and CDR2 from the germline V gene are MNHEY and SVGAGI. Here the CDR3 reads CASSITGTTNTGELFF. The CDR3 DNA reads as TGTGCCAGCAGTATCACCGGGACTACGAACACCGGGGAGCTGTTTTTT.

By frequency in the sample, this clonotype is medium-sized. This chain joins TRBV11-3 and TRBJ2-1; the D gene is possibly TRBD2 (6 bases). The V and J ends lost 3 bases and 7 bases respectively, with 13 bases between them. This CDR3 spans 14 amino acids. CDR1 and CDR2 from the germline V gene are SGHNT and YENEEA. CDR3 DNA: TGTGCCAGCAGCTTCGGAGGGTCACAGAATGAGCAGTTCTTC. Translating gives CASSFGGSQNEQFF.